The 20 T cell receptor beta chains below all came from one sample that was sequenced in a study of cytomegalovirus exposure and HLA in healthy donors. The PCR used 60 Vbeta and 13 Jbeta primers. The method was immunoSEQ multiplex PCR; TCRdb's version includes in-frame clones alone and lacks a portion of them. This sample has roughly 120,000 clones, with 65% to 80% found just once. Sequencing used PBMCs. The receptors originated from a human donor in good health.

The chain is built from TRBV5-1 and TRBJ1-2, with D possibly being TRBD1 (5 bases). V lost 8 bases and J 6 bases, leaving 17 bases between the germline ends. Per germline, CDR1 SGHRS and CDR2 YFSETQ. This CDR3 has 13 residues. The DNA for the CDR3 is TGCGCCAGGGGGGGGACGCCGGGAGATGGCTACACCTTC. It specifies CARGGTPGDGYTF.

J is TRBJ2-2 and V is TRBV18; 10 bases agree with TRBD2. V trimming: 5 bases; J trimming: 4 bases; junction bases outside the gene matches: 4. Germline CDR1 reads KGHSH; CDR2 reads LQKENI. CDR3 length equals 15 residues. The CDR3 bases are TGTGCCAGCTCAGCTTCTAGCGGGGGCACCGGGGAGCTGTTTTTT. Its protein product is CASSASSGGTGELFF.

The chain links TRBV4-2 to TRBJ2-3; 7 bases align to TRBD2. V shed 0 bases and J 6 bases; nucleotides not matched to a gene: 9. The CDR3 totals 16 residues. From germline, CDR1 is LGHNA and CDR2 YNFKEQ. The CDR3 bases are TGTGCCAGCAGCCAAGATAAGGCGGGGGTGGCCGATACGCAGTATTTT. Translating gives CASSQDKAGVADTQYF.

This clone was seen only a few times. The V and J genes are TRBV29-1 and TRBJ2-7, with D unresolved. The germline CDR1 and CDR2 sequences are SQVTM and ANQGSEA. The CDR3 has 12 amino acids. Trimming removed 6 bases at V and 0 bases at J, with 9 bases between. CDR3 sequence: CSVIVSSYEQYF. The DNA for the CDR3 is TGCAGCGTAATTGTTAGCTCCTACGAGCAGTACTTC.

The chain couples TRBV13 to TRBJ2-7, with TRBD1 identical over 9 bases. Trimming at V came to 5 bases and at J to 4 bases, leaving 6 bases not matched to a gene. The CDR3 extends over 14 amino acids. The V gene's germline CDR1 is PRHDT and CDR2 FYEKMQ (reference sequence). The CDR3 DNA follows: TGTGCCAGCAGCCAGTACAGGGGGCAATACGAGCAGTACTTC. Protein: CASSQYRGQYEQYF.

The CDR3 DNA reads as TGTGCCAGCAGCTTGTTACAAGAGACCCAGTACTTC. This translates into CASSLLQETQYF. The chain recombines TRBV11-2 with TRBJ2-5, with unresolved D. The CDR3 has 12 residues. Germline V gives CDR1 SGHAT, CDR2 FQNNGV. Trimming shortened V by 3 bases and J by 2 bases, and 4 bases separated the two germline ends.

The chain couples TRBV19 to TRBJ1-5; tentatively, D is TRBD1 (5 bases). V gave up 3 bases and J gave up 0 bases, with 15 bases separating them. Germline V gene sequence: CDR1 LNHDA, CDR2 SQIVND (reference sequence). CDR3 length: 17 amino acids. CDR3 sequence (DNA): TGTGCCAGTAGTATCATGGGGCGCCCTTATAGCAATCAGCCCCAGCATTTT. Translating gives CASSIMGRPYSNQPQHF.

The chain has TRBV9 and TRBJ2-7; D not certain. The V gene's germline CDR1 is SGDLS and CDR2 YYNGEE. CDR3 size: 14 residues. V lost 0 bases, J lost 2 bases, and 9 bases lay in between. The CDR3 nucleotides read TGTGCCAGCAGCGTAGGGTACGGTACCTACGAGCAGTACTTC. Its protein product is CASSVGYGTYEQYF.

The chain employs TRBV28 and TRBJ1-5; D uncertain. Germline V CDR1 and CDR2: MDHEN, SYDVKM. This CDR3 contains 13 residues. The V end was cut by 4 bases, the J end by 6 bases, with 10 bases between. The CDR3 bases are TGTGCCAGCAGTTCCCCCCCCAGTCAGCCCCAGCATTTT. This translates into CASSSPPSQPQHF.

The chain joins TRBV14 to TRBJ1-4; D is perhaps TRBD1 (6 bases). Germline V gene lookup returns CDR1 SGHDN and CDR2 FVKESK. V shed 4 bases and J shed 4 bases, with 10 bases lying between them. The CDR3 totals 14 residues. The CDR3 protein is CASSPGQLNEKLFF. The CDR3 DNA follows: TGTGCCAGCAGCCCCGGACAGCTTAATGAAAAACTGTTTTTT.

This clone came up once. Compared with germline, one end of the junction differs, possibly owing to a read error. J is TRBJ2-1 and V is TRBV7-7, with a tentative D call TRBD2 (7 bases). Germline V CDR1 and CDR2: SSHAT, FNYEAQ (reference sequence). This CDR3 is 16 amino acids long. For the CDR3, the DNA is TGTGCTAGCAGCCCCTACGGGGGGCGACATACGAATGAGCAGTTCTTC. Translation gives CASSPYGGRHTNEQFF.

CDR3 DNA sequence: TGTGCCAGCAGCTCCGAAGTGGTGGCAGTCTCCCAGGGGCTGTTTTTT. Translation gives CASSSEVVAVSQGLFF. This chain uses TRBV7-9 with TRBJ1-4; possibly TRBD1 for D (6 bases). V was clipped by 4 bases and J by 14 bases, with 26 bases between them. The germline V gene encodes CDR1 SEHNR and CDR2 FQNEAQ (reference sequence). This CDR3 is built from 16 residues. Variable domain in full (rest from reference TRBV7-9 and TRBJ1-4): DTGVSQNPRHKITKRGQNVTFRCDPISEHNRLYWYRQTLGQGPEFLTYFQNEAQLEKSRLLSDRFSAERPKGSFSTLEIQRTEQGDSAMYLCASSSEVVAVSQGLFFGSGTQLSVL.

The J gene is TRBJ1-6, the V gene TRBV5-1, with 8 bases that match TRBD1. V was pared by 4 bases and J by 8 bases, with 8 bases of the junction left unmatched. The CDR3 is made up of 15 amino acids. Germline lookup yields CDR1 SGHRS and CDR2 YFSETQ. This chain's CDR3 is CASSLQGDRDSPLHF. DNA for the CDR3: TGCGCCAGCAGCCTACAGGGGGATAGGGATTCACCCCTCCACTTT.

The chain recombines TRBV4-1 with TRBJ1-3, with D possibly matching TRBD1 (5 bases). The CDR3 contains 14 residues. V dropped 1 base and J dropped 1 base, with 5 bases sitting between them. Germline V gives CDR1 MGHRA, CDR2 YSYEKL. CDR3 sequence reads: CASSQAGSGNTIYF. In nucleotides, the CDR3 is TGCGCCAGCAGCCAAGCAGGGTCTGGAAACACCATATATTTT.

A few counts support this clone. The chain recombines TRBV28 with TRBJ1-1; TRBD1 is a possible D gene (6 bases). The CDR3 has 15 amino acids. CDR1 is MDHEN and CDR2 is SYDVKM in the germline V gene. The ends were cut back, 6 bases at V and 0 bases at J, with 14 bases in the middle. CDR3 in amino acids: CASRKPGHMNTEAFF. The CDR3 DNA reads as TGTGCCAGCAGGAAACCGGGACACATGAACACTGAAGCTTTCTTT.

This clone was detected only a few times. The chain joins TRBV18 to TRBJ1-3; D is uncertain. CDR3 length: 14 amino acids. Germline V gene data show CDR1 as KGHSH and CDR2 as LQKENI. With 5 bases removed from V and 0 bases from J, the gap between germline ends came to 8 bases. The CDR3, as DNA: TGTGCCAGCTCAGCAGAAATCTCTGGAAACACCATATATTTT. It encodes CASSAEISGNTIYF.

This clone was counted only a few times. The V gene is TRBV4-1, the J gene TRBJ2-1; D gene uncertain. Germline V gene data show CDR1 as MGHRA and CDR2 as YSYEKL. CDR3 length equals 15 residues. V was trimmed by 0 bases and J by 4 bases, leaving 10 bases between them. The CDR3 sequence is CASSQDTAIYNEQFF. The CDR3 region has the DNA TGCGCCAGCAGCCAAGATACAGCCATATACAATGAGCAGTTCTTC.

The genes are TRBV5-6 and TRBJ1-1; 9 nucleotides align to TRBD1. This CDR3 is built from 16 residues. The germline V gene has CDR1 SGHDT and CDR2 YYEEEE. The V gene end was trimmed by 4 bases and the J gene end by 3 bases; junction bases not matched to a gene: 10. The CDR3 nucleotides are TGTGCCAGCAGCGCGGGGACAGGGTGGGTGGACACTGAAGCTTTCTTT. Translation gives CASSAGTGWVDTEAFF. Full variable domain (rest looked up from reference TRBV5-6 and TRBJ1-1): DAGVTQSPTHLIKTRGQQVTLRCSPKSGHDTVSWYQQALGQGPQFIFQYYEEEERQRGNFPDRFSGHQFPNYSSELNVNALLLGDSALYLCASSAGTGWVDTEAFFGQGTRLTVV.

The chain recombines TRBV5-1 with TRBJ2-3; D is perhaps TRBD2 (6 bases). V lost 7 bases and J lost 5, with 11 bases in between. CDR1 SGHRS and CDR2 YFSETQ come from the germline V gene. The CDR3 runs 12 residues. CDR3 sequence (DNA): TGCGCCAGCGGCCTTAGCGGAGATACGCAGTATTTT. This translates into CASGLSGDTQYF. Together with reference TRBV5-1 and TRBJ2-3, the CDR3 gives the full variable domain: KAGVTQTPRYLIKTRGQQVTLSCSPISGHRSVSWYQQTPGQGLQFLFEYFSETQRNKGNFPGRFSGRQFSNSRSEMNVSTLELGDSALYLCASGLSGDTQYFGPGTRLTVL.

The table lists this clone with a count of one. V and J are TRBV5-1 and TRBJ2-1, with 9 bases lining up with TRBD1. The CDR3 is made up of 15 amino acids. Per the germline V gene, CDR1 is SGHRS and CDR2 is YFSETQ. The junction had 7 bases not matched to a gene; V was cut back by 5 bases and J by 4 bases. CDR3 nucleotides: TGCGCCAGCAGTCGCACGGGACAGGGATACAATGAGCAGTTCTTC. It translates to CASSRTGQGYNEQFF.